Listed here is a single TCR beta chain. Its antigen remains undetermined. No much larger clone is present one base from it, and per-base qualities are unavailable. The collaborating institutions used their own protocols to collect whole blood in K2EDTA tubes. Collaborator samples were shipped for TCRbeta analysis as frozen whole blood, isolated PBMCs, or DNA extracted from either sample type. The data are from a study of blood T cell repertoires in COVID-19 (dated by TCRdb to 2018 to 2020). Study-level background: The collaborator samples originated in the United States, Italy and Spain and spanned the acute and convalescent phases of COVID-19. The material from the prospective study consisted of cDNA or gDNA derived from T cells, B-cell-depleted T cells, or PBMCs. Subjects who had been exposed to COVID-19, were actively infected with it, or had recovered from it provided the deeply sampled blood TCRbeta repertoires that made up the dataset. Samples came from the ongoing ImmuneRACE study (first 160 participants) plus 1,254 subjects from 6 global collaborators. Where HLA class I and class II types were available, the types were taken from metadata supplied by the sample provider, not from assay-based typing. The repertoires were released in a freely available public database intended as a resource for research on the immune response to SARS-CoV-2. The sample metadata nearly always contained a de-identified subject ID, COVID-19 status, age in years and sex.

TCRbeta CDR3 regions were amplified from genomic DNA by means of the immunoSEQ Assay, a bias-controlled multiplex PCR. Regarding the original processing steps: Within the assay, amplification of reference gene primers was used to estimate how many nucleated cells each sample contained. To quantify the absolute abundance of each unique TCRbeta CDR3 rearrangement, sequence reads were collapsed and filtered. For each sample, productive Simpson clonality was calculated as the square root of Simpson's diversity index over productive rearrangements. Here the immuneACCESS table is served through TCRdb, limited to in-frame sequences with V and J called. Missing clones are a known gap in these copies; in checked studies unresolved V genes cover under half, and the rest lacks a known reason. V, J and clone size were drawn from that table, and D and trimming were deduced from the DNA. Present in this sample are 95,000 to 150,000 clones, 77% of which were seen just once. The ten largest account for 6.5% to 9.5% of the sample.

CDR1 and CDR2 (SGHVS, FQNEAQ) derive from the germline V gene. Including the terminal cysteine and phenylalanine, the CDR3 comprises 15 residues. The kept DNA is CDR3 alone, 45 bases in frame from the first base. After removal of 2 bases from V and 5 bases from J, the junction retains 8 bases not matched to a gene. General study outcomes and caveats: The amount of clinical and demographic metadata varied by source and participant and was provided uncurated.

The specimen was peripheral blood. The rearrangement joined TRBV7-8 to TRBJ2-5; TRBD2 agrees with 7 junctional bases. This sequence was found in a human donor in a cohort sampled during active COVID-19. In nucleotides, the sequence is TGTGCCAGCAGCTTATTTGCGGGAGCCCGGGAGACCCAGTACTTC. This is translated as CASSLFAGARETQYF.